Following are 20 T cell receptor beta chains from one sample sequenced in a study of T cell responses to AZD1222 COVID-19 vaccine (dated by TCRdb to the early 2020s). Libraries came from the immunoSEQ multiplex PCR assay. Drawn from immuneACCESS, this table holds only the in-frame rearrangements with V and J called that TCRdb kept. Clones are partly lost; checked studies trace under half to an unresolved V gene and leave the rest unexplained. Present in this sample are about 170,000 clones, around nine tenths of which were seen just once. Approximately 1.5% of the sample rests with the top ten. The intended sense of this specimen's time point label: baseline before first vaccination. Specimen: peripheral blood, collected on day 0 of AZD1222 vaccination. These receptors originate from an adult in good health.

This chain uses TRBV28 with TRBJ2-3; a weak D match, TRBD1 (5 bases). There are 14 residues in the CDR3. The V gene's germline CDR1 is MDHEN and CDR2 SYDVKM. V lost 2 bases, J lost 5 bases, and 11 bases lay in between. The CDR3 region is CASSLRGQQDTQYF. The CDR3 bases are TGTGCCAGCAGTTTAAGGGGTCAACAAGATACGCAGTATTTT.

V is TRBV20-1 and J is TRBJ1-3; D remains ambiguous. Germline V gene sequence: CDR1 DFQATT, CDR2 SNEGSKA (reference sequence). V was cut by 5 bases and J by 2 bases, with 4 bases left in between. The CDR3 covers 11 residues. The CDR3 reads CSASTGNTIYF. CDR3 coding DNA: TGCAGTGCTTCCACTGGAAACACCATATATTTT.

The J gene is TRBJ1-5, the V gene TRBV6-6, with a possible D match to TRBD1 (5 bases). V lost 5 bases and J lost 1, with 18 bases in between. The length of the CDR3 is 17 residues. Germline lookup yields CDR1 MNHNY and CDR2 SVGAGI (reference sequence). The CDR3 is CASSPRGWSVSNQPQHF. The CDR3 nucleotides read TGTGCCAGCAGTCCCCGGGGGTGGTCAGTGAGCAATCAGCCCCAGCATTTT.

This clone was seen a handful of times. CDR3 in amino acids: CAWGRQGPIHSPLHF. CDR3 DNA sequence: TGTGCCTGGGGTAGGCAGGGACCAATCCATTCACCCCTCCACTTT. The chain couples TRBV30 to TRBJ1-6, with D possibly matching TRBD1 (5 bases). Germline assignment: CDR1 GTSNPN and CDR2 SVGIG (reference sequence). The CDR3 is made up of 15 amino acids. The V gene lost 5 bases and the J gene lost 8 bases, with 19 bases spanning the gap.

The V gene is TRBV7-9, the J gene TRBJ1-4; 9 bases are a match to TRBD1. CDR3 length: 14 amino acids. Germline CDR1 SEHNR, CDR2 FQNEAQ (reference sequence). V shed 5 bases, J shed 8 bases, and the junction held 6 bases outside the gene matches. The DNA for the CDR3 is TGTGCCAGCAGCCTGACAGGGGGGCGCGAAAAACTGTTTTTT. It translates to CASSLTGGREKLFF. Drawing the rest from reference TRBV7-9 and TRBJ1-4, the complete variable domain is DTGVSQNPRHKITKRGQNVTFRCDPISEHNRLYWYRQTLGQGPEFLTYFQNEAQLEKSRLLSDRFSAERPKGSFSTLEIQRTEQGDSAMYLCASSLTGGREKLFFGSGTQLSVL.

CDR3 coding DNA: TGCGCCAGCAGCCTAACCCCCAGGACAGGGCTGGCCCTGAACACTGAAGCTTTCTTT. This encodes CASSLTPRTGLALNTEAFF. J is TRBJ1-1 and V is TRBV5-1, with 8 bases fitting TRBD1. Germline loops: CDR1 SGHRS, CDR2 YFSETQ. The CDR3 is 19 residues long. The junction had 17 bases not matched to a gene; V was cut back by 4 bases and J by 0 bases.

The chain joins TRBV6-5 to TRBJ1-5; 8 bases agree with TRBD1. Germline V lookup: CDR1 MNHEY, CDR2 SVGAGI. Trimming took 2 bases from V and 4 from J; bases not matched to a gene: 4. The CDR3 is 15 amino acids. The CDR3 DNA follows: TGTGCCAGCAGTTACGGGGACAGGTTTAATCAGCCCCAGCATTTT. It codes for CASSYGDRFNQPQHF.

The chain uses TRBV9 and TRBJ1-1; D might be TRBD1 (5 bases). This CDR3 is 15 amino acids long. The germline V and J ends were trimmed by 3 bases and 3 bases, with 15 bases remaining between them. Germline CDR1 SGDLS, CDR2 YYNGEE. CDR3 protein: CASSAYGGSHTEAFF. For the CDR3, the DNA is TGTGCCAGCAGCGCCTACGGGGGATCACACACTGAAGCTTTCTTT.

This clone was detected only once. The chain carries TRBV6-6 and TRBJ2-1; the D gene is possibly TRBD2 (7 bases). This CDR3 contains 15 residues. Germline V gives CDR1 MNHNY, CDR2 SVGAGI (reference sequence). The V end was cut by 2 bases, the J end by 2 bases, with 10 bases between. This chain's CDR3 is CASSYGGAPYNEQFF. The CDR3 DNA reads TGTGCCAGCAGTTACGGGGGGGCCCCCTACAATGAGCAGTTCTTC.

The rearrangement links TRBV5-1 to TRBJ1-2, with D perhaps TRBD1 (5 bases). The CDR3 sequence is 13 residues long. Trimming took 0 bases from V and 9 from J, leaving 12 bases between them. CDR1 is SGHRS and CDR2 is YFSETQ in the germline V gene. CDR3 amino acids: CASSLETESRYTF. In DNA form, the CDR3 reads TGCGCCAGCAGCTTGGAGACAGAAAGTCGCTACACCTTC.

The chain employs TRBV7-3 and TRBJ2-1, with 11 bases matching TRBD2. The trim removed 5 bases at V and 1 base at J, leaving 1 base unmatched. Germline V gives CDR1 SGHTA, CDR2 FQGTGA. This CDR3 comprises 15 residues. CDR3 DNA sequence: TGTGCCAGCAGCACTAGCGGGGGTTCCTACAATGAGCAGTTCTTC. It translates to CASSTSGGSYNEQFF.

This chain links TRBV9 with TRBJ1-4, with 7 bases lining up with TRBD1. V gave up 4 bases and J gave up 2 bases; unmatched junction bases: 8. The CDR3 loop spans 16 amino acids. Germline-derived CDR1 and CDR2 are SGDLS and YYNGEE. This CDR3 is CASSFRDRSTNEKLFF. CDR3 nucleotide sequence: TGTGCCAGCAGCTTCCGGGACAGAAGCACTAATGAAAAACTGTTTTTT.

The rearrangement links TRBV4-3 to TRBJ1-6; no definite D call. Trimming left V 0 bases short and J 0 bases short, with 9 bases between. CDR1 is LGHNA and CDR2 is YSLEER in the germline V gene. The CDR3 length is 17 residues. The CDR3 loop is CASSQDIASSYNSPLHF. CDR3 DNA: TGCGCCAGCAGCCAAGATATAGCTTCCTCCTATAATTCACCCCTCCACTTT.

V usage is TRBV27 and J usage is TRBJ1-4; D remains unclear. Per the germline V gene, CDR1 is MNHEY and CDR2 is SMNVEV (reference sequence). This CDR3 comprises 16 residues. V was shortened by 5 bases and J by 5 bases, with 18 bases between the two germline ends. CDR3 nucleotides: TGTGCCAGCAGTCCCCTCAACCTAGCTCACAATGAAAAACTGTTTTTT. Its protein is CASSPLNLAHNEKLFF.

This rearrangement joins TRBV7-2 to TRBJ1-1, with D perhaps TRBD1 (6 bases). The CDR3 has 14 amino acids. Trimming left V 5 bases short and J 11 bases short, with 21 bases between. The germline V gene has CDR1 SGHTA and CDR2 FQGNSA. The CDR3 nucleotides read TGTGCCAGCAGCGCATTAGGGGGGGACGTTTCGGCTTTCTTT. Translating gives CASSALGGDVSAFF.

The V gene is TRBV2, the J gene TRBJ2-1, with a tentative D call TRBD2 (5 bases). The CDR3 contains 12 residues. Germline assignment: CDR1 SNHLY and CDR2 FYNNEI. V was shortened by 4 bases and J by 6 bases, with 7 bases between the two germline ends. The CDR3 DNA reads as TGTGCCAGCAGTGCGGAGGCCAATGAGCAGTTCTTC. Translation: CASSAEANEQFF.

The V gene is TRBV27, the J gene TRBJ2-3; 9 nucleotides agree with TRBD2. The J segment lost 0 bases and the V segment lost 5 bases, leaving 6 bases of the junction unmatched. The CDR3 runs to 16 residues. The germline CDR1 and CDR2 sequences are MNHEY and SMNVEV (reference sequence). The CDR3 here is CASSPRGGGSTDTQYF. In DNA, the CDR3 is TGTGCCAGCAGTCCGCGCGGGGGGGGTAGCACAGATACGCAGTATTTT.

About this clone: A read error may produce the germline difference seen at one junction end. CDR3 region: CASSLSYRWADF. CDR3 in DNA: TGTGCCAGCAGTTTATCGTACCGCTGGGCGGATTTT. This chain connects TRBV28 to TRBJ1-5; D is undetermined. There are 12 residues in the CDR3. The V gene's germline CDR1 is MDHEN and CDR2 SYDVKM.

This chain uses TRBV24-1 with TRBJ1-2; the D gene is possibly TRBD1 (6 bases). V dropped 4 bases and J dropped 6 bases, with 11 bases sitting between them. The CDR3 contains 13 residues. Germline-derived CDR1 and CDR2 are KGHDR and SFDVKD. This chain's CDR3 is CATSDPDSHGYTF. The CDR3 DNA is TGTGCCACCAGTGACCCGGACAGCCATGGCTACACCTTC.

The rearrangement joins TRBV28 to TRBJ1-4, with a possible D match to TRBD1 (6 bases). V shed 2 bases and J shed 4 bases, with 17 bases lying between them. From germline, CDR1 is MDHEN and CDR2 SYDVKM. The CDR3 has 17 amino acids. CDR3 sequence reads: CASSLPAAGGLNEKLFF. CDR3 coding DNA: TGTGCCAGCAGTTTACCCGCCGCCGGGGGGCTTAATGAAAAACTGTTTTTT. The variable domain in full, with the rest retrieved from reference TRBV28 and TRBJ1-4, is DVKVTQSSRYLVKRTGEKVFLECVQDMDHENMFWYRQDPGLGLRLIYFSYDVKMKEKGDIPEGYSVSREKKERFSLILESASTNQTSMYLCASSLPAAGGLNEKLFFGSGTQLSVL.